This record covers a single T cell receptor beta chain. Data came from immunoSEQ multiplex PCR; TCRdb stores just in-frame clones and leaves some out. The table has about 210,000 clones, about 85% seen once. These data are taken from a study of blood T cell repertoires in COVID-19. Overall study: COVID-19 samples from acute and convalescent phases originated in the United States, Italy and Spain.

CDR1 SGHRS and CDR2 YFSETQ come from the germline V gene. The V and J ends lost 0 bases and 3 bases, in that order; junction bases with no gene match: 3. This CDR3 comprises 15 residues. The rearrangement links TRBV5-1 to TRBJ1-1; 9 bases are a match to TRBD1. This TCR was sampled from a man between 35 and 55 years old with acute or convalescent COVID-19. Sequenced input: peripheral blood. The DNA of the CDR3 is TGCGCCAGCAGCTTGGAAGGACAGGGGCACACTGAAGCTTTCTTT. Encoded protein: CASSLEGQGHTEAFF.